This T cell receptor (beta chain) was sequenced during a study of CD8 T cells in ankylosing spondylitis. Study-wide findings and caveats: Earlier work had already found some motif variants in reactive arthritis synovial fluid and blood. Reportedly, matched ankylosing spondylitis synovial fluid was significantly enriched for disease-linked clones.

This clonotype was seen a few times. Its target is not known. Molecular-barcoded quantitative 5'-RACE produced these TCR beta libraries. MiXCR, run by TCRdb on the 5' RACE reads, gives a single entry per CDR3 protein. The table shows 250,000 or so distinct CDR3 sequences, with over 8.5% occurring only once. Specimen: blood, either unsorted or a sorted T cell fraction (not recorded which). The sequence was obtained from a male donor with ankylosing spondylitis or in good health (not recorded which).

The CDR3 protein is CASRRRQGNTGELFF. The CDR3 DNA reads TGTGCCAGCAGACGACGACAGGGCAACACCGGGGAGCTGTTTTTT. The rearrangement joins TRBV12-3 or TRBV12-4 to TRBJ2-2, with TRBD1 matching over 7 bases. The CDR3 consists of 15 residues. J gave up 2 bases and V 6 bases, and 6 bases lay outside the gene matches.